These 9 T cell receptor beta chains were all obtained from the same sample, sequenced in a study of immune evolution from preneoplasia to lung adenocarcinoma. Profiled with immunoSEQ multiplex PCR; TCRdb holds only in-frame clones, not every one. This table holds some 3,200 clones, approximately 83% found once. Sample: FFPE adjacent normal lung tissue. The receptors shown here come from a person in their 70s with lung adenocarcinoma.

The rearrangement uses TRBV30 and TRBJ2-1, with TRBD2 matching 9 bases. V shed 8 bases and J 3 bases; nucleotides not matched to a gene: 11. This CDR3 has 15 residues. CDR1 is GTSNPN, CDR2 SVGIG, per germline (reference sequence). Here the CDR3 DNA reads TGTGCCGAAAGAAAAGCGGGAGGAAGCTACAATGAGCAGTTCTTC. This sequence encodes CAERKAGGSYNEQFF.

This chain connects TRBV13 to TRBJ2-7; D is undetermined. Germline CDR1 is PRHDT and CDR2 is FYEKMQ (reference sequence). This CDR3 contains 11 residues. V lost 3 bases, J lost 3 bases, and 3 bases lay in between. Written as DNA, the CDR3 is TGTGCCAGCAGCTTGGGCTACGAGCAGTACTTC. Its protein is CASSLGYEQYF.

By proportion, this clone is large. The chain combines TRBV30 with TRBJ1-3; D remains unclear. In germline, CDR1 is GTSNPN, CDR2 SVGIG (reference sequence). Between the trimmed V and J ends, which lost 0 bases and 1 base, there was a span of 4 bases. This CDR3 spans 13 amino acids. The CDR3 here is CAWSVVSGNTIYF. The DNA of the CDR3 is TGTGCCTGGAGTGTTGTGTCTGGAAACACCATATATTTT.

This clone occurred once. The chain employs TRBV15 and TRBJ2-1; D call uncertain. Trimming took off 5 bases at V and 4 bases at J, with 12 bases between the two ends. The CDR3 contains 14 residues. Germline CDR1 and CDR2: LNHNV and YYDKDF (reference sequence). CDR3 DNA: TGTGCCACCAGCCAGGCCAGCGCATACAATGAGCAGTTCTTC. Its translation: CATSQASAYNEQFF.

The CDR3 sequence: CASSYLGRVQETQYF. The CDR3 DNA sequence: TGTGCCAGCAGTTACTTAGGACGGGTACAAGAGACCCAGTACTTC. The genes are TRBV6-7 and TRBJ2-5; D gene unclear. TRBV6-7 is an ORF for which the function is uncertain. V lost 1 base and J lost 2, with 11 bases in between. This CDR3 is built from 15 residues.

The genes are TRBV6-5 and TRBJ1-2, with TRBD1 as a possible D gene (5 bases). The ends were cut back, 5 bases at V and 8 bases at J, with 18 bases in the middle. Looked up from germline, CDR1 is MNHEY and CDR2 is SVGAGI. The CDR3 is 14 residues long. CDR3 coding DNA: TGTGCCAGCAGTAAATGGGACCAATCCAGAGGCTACACCTTC. Residues: CASSKWDQSRGYTF.

Concerning this clone itself: Other DNA sequences within the sample encode an identical CDR3. The CDR3 here is CSVGQGGDTQYF. The CDR3, as DNA: TGCAGCGTCGGACAGGGAGGAGATACGCAGTATTTT. This chain links TRBV29-1 with TRBJ2-3; 8 positions agree with TRBD1. V was clipped by 6 bases and J by 5 bases; unmatched bases: 4. The CDR3 has 12 residues. Per germline, CDR1 SQVTM and CDR2 ANQGSEA.

This clone was picked up a small number of times. The rearrangement uses TRBV28 and TRBJ1-2; no definite D call. V gave up 6 bases and J gave up 3 bases, with 11 bases separating them. Per the germline V gene, CDR1 is MDHEN and CDR2 is SYDVKM. The CDR3 extends over 13 amino acids. The CDR3 spells CASSPQPYYGYTF. The CDR3 DNA follows: TGTGCCAGCAGCCCTCAACCTTACTATGGCTACACCTTC.

This chain connects TRBV28 to TRBJ2-7; tentative D call: TRBD2 (5 bases). Germline CDR1 and CDR2: MDHEN and SYDVKM. CDR3 length: 11 amino acids. Trimming shortened V by 3 bases and J by 6 bases, and 6 bases separated the two germline ends. Written as DNA, the CDR3 is TGTGCCAGCAGTTTCCGGGGCGAGCAGTACTTC. Encoded protein: CASSFRGEQYF.